The 23 T cell receptor beta chains in this list originate from one sample, sequenced in a study of blood T cell repertoires in COVID-19. Generated by immunoSEQ multiplex PCR, the TCRdb table keeps only in-frame clones and is missing some. The sample comprises 150,000 to 200,000 clones, roughly 82% of which are singletons, and approximately 9.1% rests with the top ten. Sequencing was done on a sample of peripheral blood. The receptors here all came from a woman in her 70s with acute or convalescent COVID-19.

This rearrangement joins TRBV24-1 to TRBJ1-1; tentatively, D is TRBD1 (5 bases). The CDR3 sequence is 11 residues long. V was pared by 6 bases and J by 7 bases, with 8 bases between. CDR1 and CDR2 (germline): KGHDR, SFDVKD. DNA of the CDR3: TGTGCCACCAGTCAGGGCTATGAAGCTTTCTTT. Its translation: CATSQGYEAFF.

This CDR3 is CASSHPSKAGTYNEQFF. The CDR3 coding sequence is TGCGCCAGCAGCCACCCCTCTAAAGCGGGAACGTACAATGAGCAGTTCTTC. J is TRBJ2-1 and V is TRBV4-1; 7 positions match TRBD2. CDR3 length equals 17 residues. Trimming removed 3 bases from V and 4 bases from J; junction bases left unmatched: 12. Germline-derived CDR1 and CDR2 are MGHRA and YSYEKL.

The V gene is TRBV4-2, the J gene TRBJ2-7; D not certain. The germline V gene encodes CDR1 LGHNA and CDR2 YNFKEQ. The ends were cut back, 0 bases at V and 3 bases at J, with 9 bases in the middle. There are 14 residues in the CDR3. CDR3: CASSQERLDYEQYF. The CDR3 DNA follows: TGTGCCAGCAGCCAAGAAAGACTCGACTACGAGCAGTACTTC.

The chain uses TRBV5-1 and TRBJ2-1; 7 positions match TRBD2. With 3 bases clipped from V and 8 bases from J, the junction kept 5 bases outside the gene matches. Germline V CDR1 and CDR2: SGHRS, YFSETQ. The CDR3 runs 13 residues. The CDR3 DNA reads TGCGCCAGCAGCTCATCGGCGGGAGATGAGCAGTTCTTC. Protein sequence: CASSSSAGDEQFF.

The chain employs TRBV20-1 and TRBJ2-3; possibly TRBD1 for D (6 bases). Germline V lookup: CDR1 DFQATT, CDR2 SNEGSKA (reference sequence). The CDR3 covers 15 residues. Trimming left V 3 bases short and J 2 bases short, with 15 bases between. The CDR3 reads CSASSFEGDTDTQYF. The DNA of the CDR3 is TGCAGTGCTAGTTCCTTTGAGGGGGACACAGATACGCAGTATTTT.

The chain recombines TRBV19 with TRBJ2-2; D possibly corresponds to TRBD1 (6 bases). The ends were cut back, 6 bases at V and 1 base at J, with 15 bases in the middle. The CDR3 loop spans 16 amino acids. Germline CDR1 reads LNHDA; CDR2 reads SQIVND (reference sequence). The DNA for the CDR3 is TGTGCCAGTAGCCAGGGGCTTATCCAGAACACCGGGGAGCTGTTTTTT. Amino acids: CASSQGLIQNTGELFF.

This sequence joins TRBV5-1 and TRBJ2-7; no reliable D call. The CDR3 loop spans 13 amino acids. V gave up 2 bases and J gave up 0 bases, with 6 bases separating them. Germline V gene lookup returns CDR1 SGHRS and CDR2 YFSETQ. The CDR3 bases are TGCGCCAGCAGCTTATCCCTCTCCTACGAGCAGTACTTC. This codes for CASSLSLSYEQYF.

V is TRBV29-1 and J is TRBJ2-5; the D gene is possibly TRBD1 (5 bases). Trimming removed 8 bases at V and 5 bases at J, with 12 bases between. The CDR3 has 11 amino acids. Looked up from germline, CDR1 is SQVTM and CDR2 is ANQGSEA. The CDR3 region is CSHAGIETQYF. In nucleotides, the CDR3 is TGCAGCCATGCAGGGATTGAGACCCAGTACTTC.

This clone was observed a handful of times. The chain has TRBV7-2 and TRBJ2-7; no definite D call. Deletions cut 1 base from V and 3 bases from J, with 7 bases between. Germline V lookup: CDR1 SGHTA, CDR2 FQGNSA. This CDR3 spans 13 amino acids. CDR3 amino acids: CASSLGQRYEQYF. The CDR3 coding sequence is TGTGCCAGCAGCTTAGGTCAGCGCTACGAGCAGTACTTC.

The chain couples TRBV7-2 to TRBJ2-2, with a tentative D call TRBD1 (5 bases). Trimming took off 0 bases at V and 6 bases at J, with 14 bases between the two ends. The CDR3 length is 16 residues. The germline CDR1 and CDR2 sequences are SGHTA and FQGNSA. This chain's CDR3 is CASSLAMGLDAGELFF. The DNA of the CDR3 is TGTGCCAGCAGCTTAGCAATGGGGCTAGACGCCGGGGAGCTGTTTTTT.

This clone was found a few times. V usage is TRBV6-5 and J usage is TRBJ1-2; D unclear. This CDR3 has 14 residues. V was cut by 0 bases and J by 3 bases, with 8 bases left in between. Per the germline V gene, CDR1 is MNHEY and CDR2 is SVGAGI. CDR3 nucleotides: TGTGCCAGCAGTTACTCGAATACATACTATGGCTACACCTTC. As protein: CASSYSNTYYGYTF.

This clone was recorded once. The chain has TRBV5-4 and TRBJ2-6, with 14 bases fitting TRBD2. The CDR3 runs 19 residues. Germline V CDR1 and CDR2: SGHNT, YYREEE (reference sequence). V lost 3 bases, J lost 2 bases, and 7 bases stayed unmatched. The CDR3 DNA reads TGTGCCAGCAGCTCGGCCGGGACTAGCGGGAGAGCTGGGGCCAACGTCCTGACTTTC. Translating gives CASSSAGTSGRAGANVLTF.

The J gene is TRBJ1-5, the V gene TRBV7-3; D gene unclear. The CDR3 spans 13 residues. Trimming removed 0 bases at V and 5 bases at J, with 5 bases between. The V gene's germline CDR1 is SGHTA and CDR2 FQGTGA. CDR3 amino acids: CASSLTPDQPQHF. The CDR3 nucleotides read TGTGCCAGCAGCTTAACACCAGATCAGCCCCAGCATTTT.

This chain links TRBV7-8 with TRBJ2-7; 9 nucleotides align to TRBD2. CDR1 is SGHVS, CDR2 FQNEAQ, per germline. V was pared by 0 bases and J by 0 bases, with 6 bases of the junction left unmatched. The CDR3 is 17 amino acids. CDR3 coding DNA: TGTGCCAGCAGCTTAGCCCCGGCTAGCGGGAACTCCTACGAGCAGTACTTC. Its protein is CASSLAPASGNSYEQYF.

The genes are TRBV7-2 and TRBJ1-5; 8 bases agree with TRBD1. V gave up 5 bases and J gave up 11 bases; unmatched junction bases: 8. The CDR3 extends over 13 amino acids. Germline V lookup: CDR1 SGHTA, CDR2 FQGNSA. The CDR3 sequence: CASSTSGGQAQHF. CDR3 bases: TGTGCCAGCAGCACATCAGGGGGCCAGGCCCAGCATTTT.

J is TRBJ2-1 and V is TRBV6-2 or TRBV6-3; no clear D gene. The V end lost 6 bases, the J end lost 0 bases, and 9 bases lay between the germline ends. Germline V lookup: CDR1 MNHEY, CDR2 SVGEGT. This CDR3 region has 14 residues. CDR3 region: CASSPVGSYNEQFF. As DNA, the CDR3 is TGTGCCAGCAGCCCCGTCGGCTCCTACAATGAGCAGTTCTTC.

The chain joins TRBV6-5 to TRBJ2-7, with TRBD2 matching over 10 bases. The CDR3 runs 16 residues. Germline lookup yields CDR1 MNHEY and CDR2 SVGAGI. With 0 bases clipped from V and 7 bases from J, the junction kept 9 bases outside the gene matches. The CDR3 sequence: CASSYSFLAGVWEQYF. CDR3 nucleotides: TGTGCCAGCAGTTACTCGTTTCTAGCGGGGGTATGGGAGCAGTACTTC.

This rearrangement joins TRBV5-1 to TRBJ1-2; TRBD1 aligns across 7 bases. This CDR3 is built from 15 residues. The ends lost 1 base at V and 4 bases at J; junction bases unmatched: 7. Germline V gene data show CDR1 as SGHRS and CDR2 as YFSETQ. CDR3 sequence: CASSLSGTDGYGYTF. The CDR3 DNA is TGCGCCAGCAGCTTGTCCGGGACAGACGGCTATGGCTACACCTTC.

This chain uses TRBV11-2 with TRBJ2-3; TRBD2 matches at 10 bases. The CDR3 sequence is 18 residues long. The trim removed 5 bases at V and 1 base at J, leaving 12 bases unmatched. Germline CDR1 is SGHAT and CDR2 is FQNNGV. The CDR3 protein is CASSLGGLAYGRTDTQYF. For the CDR3, the DNA is TGTGCCAGCAGCCTAGGGGGACTAGCGTACGGGCGCACAGATACGCAGTATTTT.

This clone has a handful of counts. The chain carries TRBV30 and TRBJ1-1; TRBD1 aligns across 8 bases. CDR1 GTSNPN and CDR2 SVGIG come from the germline V gene (reference sequence). The V segment lost 0 bases and the J segment 11 bases; nucleotides outside the gene matches: 8. The length of the CDR3 is 13 residues. CDR3 protein: CAWSVLQTGVAFF. The DNA for the CDR3 is TGTGCCTGGAGTGTCCTCCAGACAGGGGTGGCTTTCTTT.

The gene calls are TRBV6-5 and TRBJ2-7; a possible D gene is TRBD2 (6 bases). V was clipped by 8 bases and J by 7 bases, with 24 bases between them. The CDR3 consists of 15 residues. CDR1 is MNHEY and CDR2 is SVGAGI in the germline V gene. CDR3 DNA sequence: TGTGCCAGCCTTGAAACTAGCCCAAGAATGGGTGAGCAGTACTTC. It yields the protein CASLETSPRMGEQYF.

This chain uses TRBV2 with TRBJ1-2; D not certain. Per germline, CDR1 SNHLY and CDR2 FYNNEI. This CDR3 is built from 12 residues. Trimming took off 6 bases at V and 8 bases at J, with 13 bases between the two ends. In DNA form, the CDR3 reads TGTGCCAGCAGCGCCCATAGCGGGGGCTACACCTTC. Residues: CASSAHSGGYTF.

On this clone itself: Its ends do not fully match the called genes, so a read error is possible. V gene TRBV5-8 combines with J gene TRBJ1-1, with TRBD1 identical over 8 bases. The CDR3 extends over 14 amino acids. Germline V gene sequence: CDR1 SGHTS, CDR2 YDEGEE. Written as DNA, the CDR3 is TGTGCCAGCCGCTTGGACAGGGAGAACACTGAAGCTTTCTTT. Its protein product is CASRLDRENTEAFF. Full variable domain (missing parts from reference TRBV5-8 and TRBJ1-1): EAGVTQSPTHLIKTRGQQATLRCSPISGHTSVYWYQQALGLGLQFLLWYDEGEERNRGNFPPRFSGRQFPNYSSELNVNALELEDSALYLCASRLDRENTEAFFGQGTRLTVV.